The T cell receptor beta chain under discussion was sequenced for a study of blood T cells in healthy people across ages. The second PCR ran about 6 to 12 cycles with a sample-barcoded 5' primer and J-beta primers. TCRdb re-called the 5' RACE reads with MiXCR, one entry per CDR3 protein. The repertoire holds hundreds of thousands of distinct CDR3 sequences, with roughly a quarter as singletons. This clonotype has only a few counts. The junction had 4 bases not matched to a gene; V was cut back by 0 bases and J by 2 bases. In germline, CDR1 is SGDLS, CDR2 YYNGEE. This CDR3 contains 15 residues. The material sequenced was blood. This receptor was identified in a woman in her 70s in good health. The V call is TRBV9, the J call TRBJ2-7; TRBD2 matches 8 bases. The CDR3 loop is CASSVGSGKPYEQYF. The CDR3 nucleotides read TGTGCCAGCAGCGTAGGTAGCGGGAAGCCCTACGAGCAGTACTTC.